The 19 T cell receptor beta chains below all came from one sample that was sequenced in a study of cytomegalovirus exposure and HLA in healthy donors. Amplification used 60 Vbeta primers and 13 Jbeta primers. The protocol was immunoSEQ multiplex PCR, while the TCRdb copy is restricted to in-frame clones and leaves out a portion. In the table there are about 130,000 clones, around 70% of which are singletons. The sequencing input was PBMCs. The origin of the receptors is a woman in her fifties or sixties in good health and CMV-seropositive.

The CDR3 here is CASSAGPSDEQYF. The CDR3 DNA sequence: TGTGCCAGCAGCGCGGGACCCTCTGACGAGCAGTACTTC. The chain recombines TRBV6-1 with TRBJ2-7, with D perhaps TRBD2 (6 bases). V lost 6 bases and J 5 bases, leaving 14 bases between the germline ends. This CDR3 has 13 residues. Germline loops: CDR1 MNHNS, CDR2 SASEGT.

The chain uses TRBV7-9 and TRBJ1-2; D is perhaps TRBD1 (6 bases). The CDR3 has 14 residues. The V end was cut by 7 bases, the J end by 4 bases, with 16 bases between. Germline CDR1 reads SEHNR; CDR2 reads FQNEAQ (reference sequence). CDR3 sequence: CASIAAGVGYGYTF. The CDR3 DNA follows: TGTGCCAGCATCGCCGCAGGGGTTGGCTATGGCTACACCTTC.

This clone was observed a single time. This chain connects TRBV5-1 to TRBJ2-7; 9 bases align to TRBD2. The CDR3 has 14 amino acids. The germline gives CDR1 SGHRS, CDR2 YFSETQ. With V trimmed by 4 bases and J by 9 bases, 11 bases remained unmatched. The DNA of the CDR3 is TGCGCCAGCAGCCGCAGCGGGGGGTGGGGGGGGCAGTACTTC. Its translation: CASSRSGGWGGQYF.

This clone has just a few counts. The CDR3 sequence: CASSIRNRNRVNTEAFF. CDR3 coding DNA: TGTGCCAGTAGTATCAGGAATCGGAACAGGGTAAACACTGAAGCTTTCTTT. V and J are TRBV19 and TRBJ1-1; D might be TRBD1 (6 bases). V was trimmed by 3 bases and J by 2 bases, leaving 19 bases between them. The CDR3 totals 17 residues. Looked up from germline, CDR1 is LNHDA and CDR2 is SQIVND (reference sequence). Full variable domain (missing parts from reference TRBV19 and TRBJ1-1): DGGITQSPKYLFRKEGQNVTLSCEQNLNHDAMYWYRQDPGQGLRLIYYSQIVNDFQKGDIAEGYSVSREKKESFPLTVTSAQKNPTAFYLCASSIRNRNRVNTEAFFGQGTRLTVV.

The chain couples TRBV4-1 to TRBJ1-1; the D gene is possibly TRBD1 (5 bases). CDR1 and CDR2 from the germline V gene are MGHRA and YSYEKL. This CDR3 has 14 residues. The V gene lost 1 base and the J gene lost 8 bases, with 14 bases spanning the gap. CDR3 region: CASSQATGAGEAFF. The CDR3 DNA reads TGCGCCAGCAGCCAAGCCACAGGAGCGGGAGAAGCTTTCTTT.

This chain connects TRBV10-1 to TRBJ1-4, with D hard to call. CDR1 is WNHNN and CDR2 is SYGVQD in the germline V gene (reference sequence). The CDR3 spans 14 residues. Trimming took 2 bases from V and 3 from J, leaving 7 bases between them. The DNA for the CDR3 is TGCGCCAGCAGTGAGGGCAGATCTAATGAAAAACTGTTTTTT. Residues: CASSEGRSNEKLFF.

This clone came up once. The rearrangement links TRBV29-1 to TRBJ1-1; the D gene is possibly TRBD1 (6 bases). Germline V gene data show CDR1 as SQVTM and CDR2 as ANQGSEA. The CDR3 has 16 amino acids. V was cut by 5 bases and J by 3 bases, with 22 bases left in between. In DNA, the CDR3 is TGCAGCGTTCGAAAGACAGGTAATAGACGGGACACTGAAGCTTTCTTT. Amino acids: CSVRKTGNRRDTEAFF.

This chain joins TRBV5-1 and TRBJ2-5, with 8 bases fitting TRBD1. The J call may be wrong; the DNA end is better matched by TRBJ2-7. Germline CDR1 is SGHRS and CDR2 is YFSETQ. This CDR3 is built from 15 residues. CDR3 DNA sequence: TGCGCCAGCAGCTTTCTGACAGGGGATGAGTACGAGCAGTACTTC. Protein: CASSFLTGDEYEQYF.

The CDR3 DNA reads TGTGCCAGCAGTAAGCGGACAGCGATTTACGAGCAGTACTTC. Amino acid sequence: CASSKRTAIYEQYF. V is TRBV6-5 and J is TRBJ2-7; tentatively, D is TRBD1 (6 bases). Germline V gene sequence: CDR1 MNHEY, CDR2 SVGAGI. CDR3 size: 14 residues. The V end was cut by 5 bases, the J end by 4 bases, with 15 bases between.

This clone was observed once. The V gene is TRBV5-1, the J gene TRBJ1-2; TRBD1 agrees at 9 bases. CDR1 SGHRS and CDR2 YFSETQ come from the germline V gene. The CDR3 extends over 14 amino acids. Trimming removed 0 bases from V and 7 bases from J; junction bases left unmatched: 4. The CDR3 protein is CASSLDGTGFGYTF. CDR3 DNA sequence: TGCGCCAGCAGCTTGGATGGGACAGGGTTTGGCTACACCTTC.

A single count supports this clone. V gene TRBV11-2 combines with J gene TRBJ1-1; D unclear. Trimming pared 3 bases from V and 0 bases from J, leaving 5 bases between. Germline CDR1 SGHAT, CDR2 FQNNGV. This CDR3 has 13 residues. For the CDR3, the DNA is TGTGCCAGCAGCTTTCAATTGAACACTGAAGCTTTCTTT. Translated, it gives CASSFQLNTEAFF.

This clone showed up just a few times. V gene TRBV4-1 combines with J gene TRBJ1-5, with TRBD1 matching 8 bases. The CDR3 spans 16 residues. The J segment lost 7 bases and the V segment lost 0 bases, leaving 8 bases of the junction unmatched. Per the germline V gene, CDR1 is MGHRA and CDR2 is YSYEKL. The CDR3 sequence is CASSQDPGQAGQPQHF. The CDR3 coding sequence is TGCGCCAGCAGCCAAGATCCGGGACAGGCCGGGCAGCCCCAGCATTTT.

The DNA of the CDR3 is TGTGCCAGCAGCTTTGATCAGGGCCGGGTGAACACTGAAGCTTTCTTT. Its translation: CASSFDQGRVNTEAFF. The chain has TRBV7-8 and TRBJ1-1; a possible D gene is TRBD1 (5 bases). The V gene lost 3 bases and the J gene lost 0 bases, with 14 bases spanning the gap. This CDR3 has 16 amino acids. Germline loops: CDR1 SGHVS, CDR2 FQNEAQ.

The chain recombines TRBV19 with TRBJ1-1; D remains ambiguous. The CDR3 covers 15 residues. The V end lost 7 bases, the J end lost 5 bases, and 20 bases lay between the germline ends. Per the germline V gene, CDR1 is LNHDA and CDR2 is SQIVND (reference sequence). The CDR3 DNA is TGTGCCAGTATTCCCCCCGGTGTGCGGTGGACTGAAGCTTTCTTT. As protein: CASIPPGVRWTEAFF.

Details on this clone: The junction departs from germline at one end; a sequencing error may be responsible. The rearrangement uses TRBV18 and TRBJ2-1; TRBD1 matches at 8 bases. Per the germline V gene, CDR1 is KGHSH and CDR2 is LQKENI. The length of the CDR3 is 16 residues. In DNA form, the CDR3 reads TGTGCCAGCTCAACACCCGGAGGACAGGGTTACAATGAGCAGTTCTTC. It translates to CASSTPGGQGYNEQFF. Full variable domain (outside the CDR3, taken from reference TRBV18 and TRBJ2-1): NAGVMQNPRHLVRRRGQEARLRCSPMKGHSHVYWYRQLPEEGLKFMVYLQKENIIDESGMPKERFSAEFPKEGPSILRIQQVVRGDSAAYFCASSTPGGQGYNEQFFGPGTRLTVL.

The V and J genes are TRBV28 and TRBJ2-2; perhaps TRBD1 as D (6 bases). Trimming removed 4 bases at V and 5 bases at J, with 11 bases between. This CDR3 is built from 14 residues. CDR1 MDHEN and CDR2 SYDVKM come from the germline V gene. In DNA, the CDR3 is TGTGCCAGCAGTTCCTCACAGGGAACCGGGGAGCTGTTTTTT. Protein product: CASSSSQGTGELFF.

The genes are TRBV7-9 and TRBJ2-5, with D perhaps matching TRBD2 (6 bases). With 1 base removed from V and 3 bases from J, the gap between germline ends came to 9 bases. This CDR3 is built from 14 residues. Germline V lookup: CDR1 SEHNR, CDR2 FQNEAQ (reference sequence). CDR3: CASSLVSGEETQYF. In DNA, the CDR3 is TGTGCCAGCAGCTTAGTCTCGGGGGAAGAGACCCAGTACTTC.

J is TRBJ1-4 and V is TRBV5-1, with 9 bases lining up with TRBD1. CDR3 size: 15 residues. Germline trimming cut 4 bases from V and 3 bases from J; bases unmatched to any gene: 4. Germline CDR1 reads SGHRS; CDR2 reads YFSETQ. The CDR3 is CASSPWTGANEKLFF. In DNA, the CDR3 is TGCGCCAGCAGCCCTTGGACAGGGGCTAATGAAAAACTGTTTTTT.

This rearrangement joins TRBV2 to TRBJ1-4, with D perhaps TRBD1 (5 bases). The CDR3 runs 12 residues. Trimming stripped 6 bases from V and 8 bases from J, with 10 bases between. CDR1 and CDR2 from the germline V gene are SNHLY and FYNNEI. The DNA of the CDR3 is TGTGCCAGCAGCAGGGAGGGGGAAAAACTGTTTTTT. Protein sequence: CASSREGEKLFF.